Listed below are T cell receptor beta chains from one sample, sequenced in a study of immune evolution from preneoplasia to lung adenocarcinoma. Sequenced by immunoSEQ multiplex PCR; TCRdb stores in-frame clones only, minus some. The repertoire holds some 9,900 clones, with more than 75% as singletons. Material: FFPE minimally invasive lung adenocarcinoma tissue. The source is a person between 65 and 80 years old with lung adenocarcinoma. Each CDR3 is given without its conserved first and last residue. Each record gives: CDR3 protein, J gene, clone size, V gene. A row's size may be missing; if present it is once, few, many or a size class.

cdr3_aa: ASSRANAPRGGYEQY
j_call: TRBJ2-7
clone_size: NA
v_call: TRBV19

cdr3_aa: AWSRGDWAEAF
j_call: TRBJ1-1
clone_size: NA
v_call: TRBV30

cdr3_aa: ASIRKRGDGEQF
j_call: TRBJ2-1
clone_size: once
v_call: TRBV5-4

cdr3_aa: ASSLGRQGRETQY
j_call: TRBJ2-5
clone_size: few
v_call: TRBV27

cdr3_aa: ALEKGLTEAF
j_call: TRBJ1-1
clone_size: few
v_call: TRBV30

cdr3_aa: AWSGTAQETQY
j_call: TRBJ2-5
clone_size: NA
v_call: TRBV30

cdr3_aa: ASSDSTSDYTGELF
j_call: TRBJ2-2
clone_size: NA
v_call: TRBV6-4

cdr3_aa: ASSVEAQATVMNTEAF
j_call: TRBJ1-1
clone_size: NA
v_call: TRBV9

cdr3_aa: SAPGIWEQF
j_call: TRBJ2-1
clone_size: NA
v_call: TRBV20-1

cdr3_aa: ASSRDRYSYEQY
j_call: TRBJ2-7
clone_size: NA
v_call: TRBV6-6

cdr3_aa: ASSPSRDQPQH
j_call: TRBJ1-5
clone_size: NA
v_call: TRBV18

cdr3_aa: ASSQEAGPGAISHEQF
j_call: TRBJ2-1
clone_size: few
v_call: TRBV4-3

cdr3_aa: ASSIGRTYNEQF
j_call: TRBJ2-1
clone_size: NA
v_call: TRBV19

cdr3_aa: ASSFRQGRGTEAF
j_call: TRBJ1-1
clone_size: large
v_call: TRBV5-6

cdr3_aa: ASSYSRHLFYGYT
j_call: TRBJ1-2
clone_size: NA
v_call: TRBV6-5

cdr3_aa: ASRGDGQTQGTIY
j_call: TRBJ1-3
clone_size: NA
v_call: TRBV10-1

cdr3_aa: ASSSGHYRSSRANVLT
j_call: TRBJ2-6
clone_size: NA
v_call: TRBV2

cdr3_aa: SVPGGTGNTIY
j_call: TRBJ1-3
clone_size: NA
v_call: TRBV29-1

cdr3_aa: ASSVAGVSGETQY
j_call: TRBJ2-5
clone_size: NA
v_call: TRBV9

cdr3_aa: ASSLWGPVGNYGYT
j_call: TRBJ1-2
clone_size: NA
v_call: TRBV27

cdr3_aa: ATMEGSGLLGTQY
j_call: TRBJ2-5
clone_size: NA
v_call: TRBV10-3

cdr3_aa: ASSLFAGTSYNEQF
j_call: TRBJ2-1
clone_size: NA
v_call: TRBV7-8